The present entry profiles one TCR beta chain with its context. Its specificity is not known. Clones were read by immunoSEQ multiplex PCR, and TCRdb kept only the in-frame ones, dropping some. The sample has approximately 180,000 clones, around nine tenths seen once. This specimen belongs to a study of T cell responses to AZD1222 COVID-19 vaccine. V was clipped by 10 bases and J by 7 bases, with 16 bases between them. Germline assignment: CDR1 WNHNN and CDR2 SYGVQD (reference sequence). This CDR3 contains 12 residues. Analyses pooled second doses at about 4 or about 12 weeks. General study results and limits: The study found vaccine-associated CD4 TCRs spanning spike, dominant at 160-218 and 743-854. There were mostly white British donors and more females than males, and clonal diversity was possibly underestimated. The number of AZD1222 recipients seropositive at baseline was only five or six.

The source of this sequence is an adult who received the AZD1222 COVID-19 vaccine. This specimen consisted of peripheral blood, obtained 28 days after the second AZD1222 dose. The chain employs TRBV10-1 and TRBJ2-5, with a possible D match to TRBD2 (6 bases). DNA for the CDR3: TGCGCCAACCTGGGGGGAGGAGGGACCCAGTACTTC. This gives the protein CANLGGGGTQYF.